This is a list of T cell receptor beta chains from one sample in a study of CD8+ T cells in alopecia areata. The assay was immunoSEQ multiplex PCR, and TCRdb's table has in-frame clones only and misses some. Here the sample spans 100,000 to 130,000 clones, 65% to 85% being singletons. The specimen was CD8+ T cells sorted from blood, collected at week 24, from a patient treated with tofacitinib. The receptor source for this set is a human donor with alopecia areata. Both conserved end residues are trimmed from each CDR3. Each record gives: D gene, V gene, J gene, CDR3 protein. A D gene is named only where the DNA matches it firmly.

>TRBD1|TRBV2|TRBJ2-3
ASRDRGPAGLKY
>TRBD1|TRBV20-1|TRBJ2-5
SATGGETQY
>TRBD2|TRBV15|TRBJ2-3
ATSRELKTSGTDTQY
>.|TRBV5-4|TRBJ2-1
ASSQIGQYNEQF
>.|TRBV7-9|TRBJ2-1
ASSLKGGSEQF
>.|TRBV19|TRBJ1-2
ASSIDLGAQGYT
>TRBD1|TRBV27|TRBJ2-7
ASSSGQGAYEQY
>TRBD2|TRBV27|TRBJ2-1
ASSLWGGIRDYNEQF
>.|TRBV6-5|TRBJ2-1
ASSWTVTLGNEQF
>TRBD2|TRBV6-6|TRBJ2-1
ASSFQTSAGKNEQF
>.|TRBV27|TRBJ1-5
ASYRNNQPQH
>.|TRBV7-2|TRBJ1-1
ASSLWGADTEAF
>TRBD1|TRBV19|TRBJ2-7
ASSLRQGSSYEQY
>TRBD2|TRBV27|TRBJ2-3
ASSLSPSGSTDTQY
>.|TRBV5-1|TRBJ1-5
ASSLEPNQPQH
>TRBD2|TRBV4-3|TRBJ2-3
ASSQSLEAGSAEDTQY
>.|TRBV4-2|TRBJ1-3
ASSQDLGAYTIY
>.|TRBV25-1|TRBJ2-2
ASSEGVGELF
>.|TRBV21-1|TRBJ1-6
ASSKPPGLGNSPLH
>.|TRBV29-1|TRBJ2-1
SVDQQPYNEQF
>.|TRBV19|TRBJ1-1
ASSMSLRGATEAF
>.|TRBV6-5|TRBJ2-1
ASSYQAGGLNNEQF
>.|TRBV27|TRBJ2-2
ASSLWGGGELF
>TRBD1|TRBV4-1|TRBJ2-7
ASSQGTGVDEQY
>.|TRBV7-2|TRBJ2-7
ASSLDTDGEQY
>TRBD2|TRBV6-1|TRBJ2-1
ASSVSAGVSYNEQF
>TRBD2|TRBV19|TRBJ2-3
ASSSRGEPTDTQY
>.|TRBV7-9|TRBJ2-3
ASSPPQRADTQY
>.|TRBV27|TRBJ2-3
ASQPEYTDTQY
>TRBD2|TRBV11-1|TRBJ2-7
ASSPGLARGEQY
>.|TRBV13|TRBJ2-3
ASSLGTGTDTQY
>TRBD1|TRBV29-1|TRBJ1-5
SAIIRGHNQPQH
>.|TRBV6-1|TRBJ2-7
ASSEAGHYEQY
>.|TRBV19|TRBJ1-1
ASRASGPHTEAF
>.|TRBV4-3|TRBJ1-5
ASSQDRVGRGSQPQH
>TRBD1|TRBV2|TRBJ1-2
ASSEQPTGGDAVGYT
>.|TRBV2|TRBJ2-5
ASISPQETQY
>TRBD1|TRBV28|TRBJ1-1
ASSSETGKTEAF
>TRBD1|TRBV7-2|TRBJ1-2
ASSQDRDSYGYT
>.|TRBV5-6|TRBJ1-5
ASSRTGLSAQH
>.|TRBV19|TRBJ1-1
ASLYGRDEAF
>.|TRBV2|TRBJ2-1
ASRYNEQF
>TRBD2|TRBV4-1|TRBJ2-4
ASSQEGGKNIQY
>.|TRBV4-1|TRBJ2-1
ASSQDPGLPNNEQF
>.|TRBV7-2|TRBJ2-2
ASIRGLPTNPLAGELF
>TRBD1|TRBV5-1|TRBJ2-7
ASGYRGLSYEQY
>.|TRBV2|TRBJ2-5
ASSLNQETQY
>.|TRBV5-1|TRBJ1-1
ASSLAAGENTEAF
>TRBD1|TRBV5-1|TRBJ2-7
ASSPAGGPQY
>.|TRBV11-3|TRBJ2-7
ASSSARAGIGYEQY
>.|TRBV5-1|TRBJ2-7
ASSLEPGYYEQY
>TRBD1|TRBV19|TRBJ2-4
ASSFGTGNIQY
>.|TRBV7-2|TRBJ2-7
ASSPRDGSYEQY
>.|TRBV4-3|TRBJ1-1
ASSQDWALSAEAF